This TCR beta chain is from a study of technical replicates of blood from a few donors. Assay: immunoSEQ multiplex PCR; the TCRdb copy retains only in-frame clones and omits some. The sample holds 15,000 to 20,000 clones, roughly 88% seen once. CDR1 and CDR2 from the germline V gene are GTSNPN and SVGIG (reference sequence). There are 11 residues in the CDR3. V was shortened by 0 bases and J by 14 bases, with 11 bases between the two germline ends. Sequenced material: PBMCs. This clonotype was sampled from a human donor in good health. The chain recombines TRBV30 with TRBJ2-1, with D possibly TRBD2 on 7 matching bases. The DNA for the CDR3 is TGTGCCTGGAGTGTAGGGGGGGGCGAGTTCTTC. Encoded protein: CAWSVGGGEFF.